This section outlines one T cell receptor (beta chain) sequence together with its context. Its antigen is unidentified. Related graft donors supplied nonmyeloablative bone marrow transplants, and mixed chimerism was transient. Unstimulated Tregs (CD4+CD25+CD127-) and CD4+CD25- non-Tregs were sorted from PBMCs. The assay was immunoSEQ multiplex PCR, and TCRdb's table has in-frame clones only and misses some. This table holds tens of thousands of clones, roughly 93% found once. The germline gives CDR1 SGHAT, CDR2 FQNNGV. This CDR3 comprises 14 residues. Unmatched junction bases numbered 10, after V lost 5 bases and J lost 7 bases. The data are from a study of Tregs in tolerant kidney transplant recipients. Study-wide points: Findings come from small patient numbers and require larger validation. Biological reproducibility was not directly addressed in this study.

The material was CD4+ T cells from blood (PBMCs), obtained 12 months after the transplant. This clonotype was obtained from a human patient who received a combined kidney and bone marrow transplant. Some T cells here may be from the graft donor. This sequence joins TRBV11-2 and TRBJ1-1; 7 positions match TRBD1. The CDR3 DNA reads as TGTGCCAGCAGCAAGGACAGGATCCTAGGTGAAGCTTTCTTT. Translated: CASSKDRILGEAFF. Based on the CDR3 plus reference TRBV11-2 and TRBJ1-1, the full variable domain is EAGVAQSPRYKIIEKRQSVAFWCNPISGHATLYWYQQILGQGPKLLIQFQNNGVVDDSQLPKDRFSAERLKGVDSTLKIQPAKLEDSAVYLCASSKDRILGEAFFGQGTRLTVV.